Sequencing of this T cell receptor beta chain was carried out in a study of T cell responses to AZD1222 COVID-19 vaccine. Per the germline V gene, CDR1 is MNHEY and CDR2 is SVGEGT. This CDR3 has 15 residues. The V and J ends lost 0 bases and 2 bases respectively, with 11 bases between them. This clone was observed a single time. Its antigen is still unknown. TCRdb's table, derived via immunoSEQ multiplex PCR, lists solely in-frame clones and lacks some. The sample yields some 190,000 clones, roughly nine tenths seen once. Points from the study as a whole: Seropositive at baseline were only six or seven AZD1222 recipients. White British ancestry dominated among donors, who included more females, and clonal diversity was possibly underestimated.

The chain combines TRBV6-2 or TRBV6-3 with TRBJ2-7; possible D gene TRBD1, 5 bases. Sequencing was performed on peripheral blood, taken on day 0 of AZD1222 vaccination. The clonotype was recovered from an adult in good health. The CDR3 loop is CASSYSPSRAYEQYF. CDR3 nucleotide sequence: TGTGCCAGCAGTTACTCCCCAAGCAGGGCCTACGAGCAGTACTTC.